The 8 T cell receptor beta chains in this list originate from one sample, sequenced in a study of blood T cell repertoires in COVID-19. The repertoire was sequenced with immunoSEQ multiplex PCR; TCRdb's copy has only in-frame clones and lacks some. The table lists about 160,000 clones, around 87% of them singletons. Sequencing input: peripheral blood. The receptors stem from a man aged 55-75 years with COVID-19, enrolled during active disease.

The chain joins TRBV4-1 to TRBJ1-6; D remains ambiguous. The CDR3 has 13 amino acids. CDR1 and CDR2 (germline): MGHRA, YSYEKL. Deletions cut 4 bases from V and 5 bases from J, with 6 bases between. The CDR3 sequence is CASSPFDNSPLHF. DNA for the CDR3: TGCGCCAGCAGCCCCTTTGATAATTCACCCCTCCACTTT.

The CDR3 nucleotides are TGTGCCAGCAGCCTTAAAGAGAAAGATACGCAGTATTTT. It specifies CASSLKEKDTQYF. The chain recombines TRBV7-2 with TRBJ2-3; no reliable D call. Germline V gene data show CDR1 as SGHTA and CDR2 as FQGNSA. The CDR3 is 13 amino acids. V shed 5 bases and J shed 5 bases, with 11 bases lying between them.

V and J are TRBV29-1 and TRBJ2-4; D ambiguous. Germline CDR1 and CDR2: SQVTM and ANQGSEA. V lost 6 bases and J 7 bases, leaving 10 bases between the germline ends. This CDR3 contains 11 residues. The CDR3 region has the DNA TGCAGCGTCCGAGAGGCTAACATTCAGTACTTC. As protein: CSVREANIQYF.

This clone has just one count. The rearrangement links TRBV28 to TRBJ1-4, with 9 bases that match TRBD1. Trimming cost V 3 bases and J 5 bases; bases outside gene matches: 4. This CDR3 is 15 amino acids long. Per germline, CDR1 MDHEN and CDR2 SYDVKM. In DNA form, the CDR3 reads TGTGCCAGCAGTTTGGGGGACAGGGAAAATGAAAAACTGTTTTTT. Residues: CASSLGDRENEKLFF.

Details on this clone: A junction end diverges from the germline sequence, so it may reflect a read error. This chain links TRBV7-7 with TRBJ2-3, with D unclear. The CDR3 is 15 residues long. Per germline, CDR1 SSHAT and CDR2 FNYEAQ (reference sequence). CDR3 region: CASSLSDASTDTQYF. The CDR3 DNA is TGTGCTAGCAGCTTAAGCGACGCTAGCACAGATACGCAGTATTTT.

On this clone: Other DNA sequences within the sample encode an identical CDR3. The rearrangement joins TRBV5-1 to TRBJ2-1; D gene ambiguous. V lost 4 bases and J lost 0, with 8 bases in between. Looked up from germline, CDR1 is SGHRS and CDR2 is YFSETQ. The CDR3 runs to 14 residues. CDR3 sequence reads: CASSHSSSYNEQFF. CDR3 bases: TGCGCCAGCAGCCATTCTAGCTCCTACAATGAGCAGTTCTTC.

The rearrangement uses TRBV5-4 and TRBJ2-4; the match to TRBD2 covers 9 bases. The CDR3 is 18 amino acids. The junction had 10 bases not matched to a gene; V was cut back by 2 bases and J by 1 base. Per germline, CDR1 SGHNT and CDR2 YYREEE (reference sequence). CDR3 protein: CASSFSGSRSGAKNIQYF. CDR3 DNA sequence: TGTGCCAGCAGCTTTAGCGGGAGCAGGTCAGGGGCCAAAAACATTCAGTACTTC.

The CDR3 reads CASSLDRVGSTEAFF. The CDR3 nucleotides are TGTGCCAGCAGTTTGGACAGGGTTGGAAGCACTGAAGCTTTCTTT. The chain uses TRBV27 and TRBJ1-1, with 8 bases identical to TRBD1. CDR3 length equals 15 residues. The V gene end was trimmed by 3 bases and the J gene end by 4 bases; junction bases not matched to a gene: 7. CDR1 and CDR2 (germline): MNHEY, SMNVEV (reference sequence).